One sample yielded the 9 T cell receptor beta chains listed below, sequenced in a study of T cell responses to AZD1222 COVID-19 vaccine. Measured with immunoSEQ multiplex PCR; TCRdb has only the in-frame clones, and not every one. The sample carries 100,000 to 150,000 clones, around 90% recorded once. The sequenced sample was peripheral blood, obtained on day 0 of AZD1222 vaccination. The origin of the receptors is an adult in good health.

The chain combines TRBV4-2 with TRBJ1-5; D uncertain. Germline assignment: CDR1 LGHNA and CDR2 YNFKEQ. The CDR3 is made up of 15 amino acids. V was pared by 0 bases and J by 1 base, with 7 bases between. DNA of the CDR3: TGTGCCAGCAGCCAAGATGAAGGGAGCAATCAGCCCCAGCATTTT. Protein: CASSQDEGSNQPQHF.

The chain couples TRBV6-1 to TRBJ1-5; D may be TRBD1 (5 bases). The CDR3 sequence is 13 residues long. The germline V and J ends were trimmed by 3 bases and 7 bases, with 10 bases remaining between them. Germline-derived CDR1 and CDR2 are MNHNS and SASEGT. CDR3 bases: TGTGCCAGCAGTGATTCGGGGGACCAGCCCCAGCATTTT. This sequence encodes CASSDSGDQPQHF.

The V call is TRBV12-5, the J call TRBJ2-5; D could derive from TRBD1 or TRBD2 (7 bases each). CDR1 is LGHNT and CDR2 is FRNRAP in the germline V gene. The CDR3 runs 14 residues. V was clipped by 5 bases and J by 5 bases, with 15 bases between them. DNA of the CDR3: TGTGCTAGTGGTAGACAGGGAGCGGGGGAGACCCAGTACTTC. Translated: CASGRQGAGETQYF.

This clone showed up just once. The chain is built from TRBV23-1 and TRBJ1-6, with D unclear. TRBV23-1 is an open reading frame whose function is uncertain. Trimming left V 6 bases short and J 10 bases short, with 16 bases between. This CDR3 region has 14 residues. The CDR3 spells CASSPPVRESPLHF. For the CDR3, the DNA is TGCGCCAGCAGCCCCCCGGTGCGGGAATCACCCCTCCACTTT.

The chain has TRBV7-9 and TRBJ1-4; TRBD1 is a possible D gene (5 bases). The V end was cut by 8 bases, the J end by 5 bases, with 15 bases between. The germline gives CDR1 SEHNR, CDR2 FQNEAQ (reference sequence). CDR3 length: 14 residues. This chain's CDR3 is CASGGGEMNEKLFF. CDR3 in DNA: TGTGCCAGCGGCGGGGGAGAGATGAATGAAAAACTGTTTTTT.

This chain joins TRBV7-6 and TRBJ1-3; the match to TRBD1 covers 9 bases. The CDR3 consists of 15 residues. With 5 bases clipped from V and 3 bases from J, the junction kept 5 bases outside the gene matches. Germline V lookup: CDR1 SGHVS, CDR2 FNYEAQ. The CDR3: CASSRTGGGGNTIYF. In nucleotides, the CDR3 is TGTGCCAGCAGCCGTACAGGGGGCGGTGGAAACACCATATATTTT.

The chain employs TRBV7-9 and TRBJ2-1, with D unresolved. From germline, CDR1 is SEHNR and CDR2 FQNEAQ (reference sequence). The germline V and J ends were trimmed by 2 bases and 4 bases, with 12 bases remaining between them. This CDR3 has 15 amino acids. CDR3 nucleotide sequence: TGTGCCAGCAGCTTATTGGCGGACCAATACAATGAGCAGTTCTTC. Amino acids: CASSLLADQYNEQFF.

The chain has TRBV2 and TRBJ2-3; weak D call: TRBD2 (6 bases). Trimming stripped 11 bases from V and 3 bases from J, with 9 bases between. The CDR3 length is 11 residues. Germline V lookup: CDR1 SNHLY, CDR2 FYNNEI. The CDR3 coding sequence is TGTGCCGAGGGAGGAACAGATACGCAGTATTTT. Protein product: CAEGGTDTQYF.

This clone was seen just once. The CDR3 bases are TGCAGCGCCGGGGAACAGGGCCTCAATCAGCCCCAGCATTTT. As protein: CSAGEQGLNQPQHF. The chain is built from TRBV29-1 and TRBJ1-5, with D maybe TRBD1 (6 bases). V was clipped by 7 bases and J by 3 bases, with 16 bases between them. Germline V lookup: CDR1 SQVTM, CDR2 ANQGSEA. The CDR3 is 14 amino acids.